The clone carrying this T cell receptor (beta chain) was counted a few times. The antigen remains undetermined. The CDR3 extends over 14 amino acids. The germline V gene encodes CDR1 SGHRS and CDR2 YFSETQ. The V and J ends lost 4 bases and 2 bases respectively, with 11 bases between them. TCRdb reanalysed the RT-PCR reads using MiXCR and keeps one entry per CDR3 protein. The sample holds approximately 530,000 distinct CDR3 sequences, 6% to 9% seen once. The sample originates from a study of response to subunit inactivated influenza vaccine. Findings of the study overall: It was suggested by the authors that few new T cells are recruited by each seasonal influenza vaccination.

V and J are TRBV5-1 and TRBJ2-3; D perhaps matches TRBD1 (6 bases). The sample in question was PBMCs from blood, obtained around 25 months after vaccination. The TCR sequence derives from a man aged 50-75 years who received an inactivated influenza vaccine. The CDR3 region has the DNA TGCGCCAGCAGCGCACGGGACACCACAGATACGCAGTATTTT. Encoded protein: CASSARDTTDTQYF.